Included here is one TCR beta chain sequence, with context. The V gene's germline CDR1 is MNHEY and CDR2 SVGAGI. Deletions cut 6 bases from V and 8 bases from J, with 13 bases between. This CDR3 comprises 13 residues. Those who participated ranged in age from about 18 to 89 years and resided in around 22 US areas. Each participant's cohort was designated according to participant-reported clinical history. The entry originates in a study of blood T cell repertoires in COVID-19. Study-wide background: Sources were T cells, B-cell-depleted T cells, or PBMCs; the material itself was cDNA or gDNA.

Produced via immunoSEQ multiplex PCR; TCRdb's table is partial and in-frame only. The profile shows 490,000 or so clones, 70% to 90% of them singletons. This receptor was identified in a woman in her thirties or forties who had recovered from COVID-19. The chain is built from TRBV6-5 and TRBJ1-4, with D possibly matching TRBD1 (6 bases). The sample was PBMCs or T cells enriched from blood (not recorded which). CDR3 protein: CASSERGSEKLFF. As DNA, the CDR3 is TGTGCCAGCAGCGAGAGGGGGAGCGAAAAACTGTTTTTT.